The clone carrying this T cell receptor (beta chain) was seen just once. Trimming took off 0 bases at V and 5 bases at J, with 13 bases between the two ends. Germline V gene lookup returns CDR1 MNHEY and CDR2 SVGAGI. This CDR3 is built from 15 residues. TCRdb keeps only in-frame clones here, not all; method: immunoSEQ multiplex PCR. The data hold approximately 45,000 clones, with 60% to 80% observed a single time. This record belongs to a study of cytotoxic CD8 clonotypes in ibrutinib-treated CLL. As for the study in general: There were 11 relapsed/refractory patients and about 14 treatment-naive patients, and around 18 were IGHV unmutated.

This chain joins TRBV6-5 and TRBJ1-2, with D perhaps TRBD1 (5 bases). Sequenced material: PBMCs, taken after 12 months of ibrutinib treatment. The source is a human donor with chronic lymphocytic leukemia. CDR3 sequence (DNA): TGTGCCAGCAGTTACTCGGGTGACAGCCCTTATGGCTACACCTTC. Its translation: CASSYSGDSPYGYTF.